A selection of T cell receptor beta chains follows, all from one sample in a study of CD8+ T cells in alopecia areata. The data were produced by immunoSEQ multiplex PCR, yet TCRdb's version contains in-frame clones alone and is incomplete. The sample contains more than 90,000 clones, 58% of which appear only once. The sample consisted of CD8+ T cells sorted from blood, taken at week 4, from a patient treated with tofacitinib. These TCRs come from a human donor with alopecia areata. Both conserved end residues are part of each CDR3. A D gene is named only where the DNA matches it firmly. Not every row has a clone size; where given, it reads once, few, many or a size class.

v_gene	d_gene	j_gene	abundance	CDR3aa	CDR3nt
TRBV7-2	.	TRBJ2-5	.	CASTLGGVETQYF	TGTGCCAGCACCCTCGGGGGCGTGGAGACCCAGTACTTC
TRBV6-5	TRBD2	TRBJ2-1	.	CASSYSAGEYNEQFF	TGTGCCAGCAGTTACTCCGCGGGGGAGTACAATGAGCAGTTCTTC
TRBV29-1	.	TRBJ2-7	.	CSAGGGLSYEQYF	TGCAGCGCCGGAGGGGGACTGAGCTACGAGCAGTACTTC
TRBV6-5	TRBD1	TRBJ1-2	.	CASSPSNQGGLGYTF	TGTGCCAGCAGCCCATCGAACCAGGGGGGCTTGGGCTACACCTTC
TRBV30	.	TRBJ2-7	.	CAWSQDTGSYEQYF	TGTGCCTGGAGCCAAGATACAGGGTCTTACGAGCAGTACTTC
TRBV27	.	TRBJ1-1	.	CASNPYTDGSGEAFF	TGTGCCAGCAACCCATACACGGACGGCTCAGGCGAAGCTTTCTTT
TRBV11-2	TRBD2	TRBJ2-7	.	CASSLPLAGGPYEQYF	TGTGCCAGCAGCTTACCCCTGGCGGGGGGGCCTTACGAGCAGTACTTC
TRBV7-9	.	TRBJ2-4	.	CASSSTDSQQGRVQYF	TGTGCCAGCAGCTCGACCGACTCTCAACAGGGGAGGGTTCAGTACTTC
TRBV2	.	TRBJ1-1	.	CASSEVRLGGTEAFF	TGTGCCAGCAGTGAGGTTCGGCTAGGTGGGACTGAAGCTTTCTTT
TRBV30	.	TRBJ2-7	.	CAWSVGQGNEQYF	TGTGCCTGGAGTGTAGGGCAGGGCAACGAGCAGTACTTC
TRBV29-1	.	TRBJ2-3	few	CSVEDGPGERDTQYF	TGCAGCGTTGAAGATGGGCCAGGGGAGAGAGATACGCAGTATTTT
TRBV20-1	.	TRBJ1-1	.	CSAGEITEAFF	TGCAGTGCTGGGGAAATCACTGAAGCTTTCTTT
TRBV30	.	TRBJ2-1	.	CAWSVGVNEQFF	TGTGCCTGGAGTGTCGGGGTCAATGAGCAGTTCTTC
TRBV30	TRBD2	TRBJ2-3	.	CAWSGTSGELNF	TGTGCCTGGAGTGGCACTAGCGGGGAGCTTAATTTT
TRBV27	.	TRBJ1-1	.	CASSQQGFGGYTEAFF	TGTGCCAGCAGTCAACAGGGATTTGGGGGGTACACTGAAGCTTTCTTT
TRBV28	.	TRBJ2-3	.	CASSRGSLGSDTQYF	TGTGCCAGCAGTCGAGGGAGTCTCGGGTCAGATACGCAGTATTTT
TRBV9	TRBD1	TRBJ2-1	.	CASSVVDRVDEQFF	TGTGCCAGCAGCGTAGTGGACAGGGTAGATGAGCAGTTCTTC
TRBV30	.	TRBJ2-6	few	CAWSARQTSGANVLTF	TGTGCCTGGAGTGCCCGACAGACGTCTGGGGCCAACGTCCTGACTTTC
TRBV28	.	TRBJ2-1	few	CASSDLVRSRDNEQFF	TGTGCCAGCAGCGATTTGGTCAGGTCGCGAGACAATGAGCAGTTCTTC
TRBV29-1	.	TRBJ2-5	.	CSVVAGPQETQYF	TGCAGCGTTGTGGCCGGCCCGCAAGAGACCCAGTACTTC
TRBV29-1	.	TRBJ2-7	.	CSVVVDYEQYF	TGCAGCGTTGTTGTGGACTACGAGCAGTACTTC
TRBV30	.	TRBJ2-1	.	CAWSVDRNNEQFF	TGTGCCTGGAGTGTCGACCGGAACAATGAGCAGTTCTTC
TRBV5-1	.	TRBJ1-2	.	CASSPDDSHGYTF	TGCGCCAGCAGCCCCGACGACAGTCACGGCTACACCTTC
TRBV27	.	TRBJ2-5	.	CASSLTGQTQYF	TGTGCCAGCAGTTTGACCGGGCAGACCCAGTACTTC
TRBV7-9	.	TRBJ2-3	.	CASSSRHLTDTQYF	TGTGCCAGCAGCTCCCGACACCTAACAGATACGCAGTATTTT
TRBV5-1	.	TRBJ1-1	.	CASSSTGAMNTEAFF	TGCGCCAGCAGCTCGACAGGCGCCATGAACACTGAAGCTTTCTTT
TRBV28	.	TRBJ1-1	few	CASSLKDTRAEAFF	TGTGCCAGCAGTTTAAAGGACACCAGGGCTGAAGCTTTCTTT
TRBV9	.	TRBJ2-2	few	CASETENTGELFF	TGTGCTTCCGAGACAGAGAACACCGGGGAGCTGTTTTTT
TRBV27	.	TRBJ1-2	.	CASSFGGPNYGYTF	TGTGCCAGCAGTTTTGGGGGGCCCAACTATGGCTACACCTTC
TRBV30	.	TRBJ2-1	.	CAWSPQNNEQFF	TGTGCCTGGAGTCCCCAGAACAATGAGCAGTTCTTC
TRBV30	.	TRBJ2-3	.	CAWRGDGGSTDTQYF	TGTGCCTGGAGGGGCGACGGTGGGAGCACAGATACGCAGTATTTT